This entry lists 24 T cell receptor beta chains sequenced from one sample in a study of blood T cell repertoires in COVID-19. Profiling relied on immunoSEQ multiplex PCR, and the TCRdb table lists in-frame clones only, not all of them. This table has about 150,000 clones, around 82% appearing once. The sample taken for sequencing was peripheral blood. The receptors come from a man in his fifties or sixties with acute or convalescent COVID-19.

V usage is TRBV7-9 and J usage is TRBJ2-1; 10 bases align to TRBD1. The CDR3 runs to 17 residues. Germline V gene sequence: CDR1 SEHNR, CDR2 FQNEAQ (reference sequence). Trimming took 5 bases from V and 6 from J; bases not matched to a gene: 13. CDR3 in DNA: TGTGCCAGCAGCCCCCCTGAGGGGGACAGGGGCGTCAATGAGCAGTTCTTC. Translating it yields CASSPPEGDRGVNEQFF. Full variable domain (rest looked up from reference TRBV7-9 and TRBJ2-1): DTGVSQNPRHKITKRGQNVTFRCDPISEHNRLYWYRQTLGQGPEFLTYFQNEAQLEKSRLLSDRFSAERPKGSFSTLEIQRTEQGDSAMYLCASSPPEGDRGVNEQFFGPGTRLTVL.

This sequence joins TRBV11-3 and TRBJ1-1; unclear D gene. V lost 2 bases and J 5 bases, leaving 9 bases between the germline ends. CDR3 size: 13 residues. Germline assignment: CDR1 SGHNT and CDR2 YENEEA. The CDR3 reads CASSLTAGTEAFF. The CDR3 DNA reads TGTGCCAGCAGCTTAACGGCCGGGACTGAAGCTTTCTTT.

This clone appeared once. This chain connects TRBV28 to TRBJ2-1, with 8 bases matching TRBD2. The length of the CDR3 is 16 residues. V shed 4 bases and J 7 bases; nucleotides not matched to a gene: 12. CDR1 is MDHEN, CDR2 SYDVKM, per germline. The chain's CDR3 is CASSSGGAGERNEQFF. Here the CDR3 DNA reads TGTGCCAGCAGTTCCGGGGGGGCGGGAGAAAGGAATGAGCAGTTCTTC.

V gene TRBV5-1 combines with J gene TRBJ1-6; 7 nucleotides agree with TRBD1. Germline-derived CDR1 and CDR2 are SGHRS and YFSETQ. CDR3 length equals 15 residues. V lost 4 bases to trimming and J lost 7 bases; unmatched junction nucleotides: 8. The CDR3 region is CASSLEGGGNSPLHF. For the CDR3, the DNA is TGCGCCAGCAGCCTAGAAGGGGGCGGAAATTCACCCCTCCACTTT. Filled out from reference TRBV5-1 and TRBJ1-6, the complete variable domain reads KAGVTQTPRYLIKTRGQQVTLSCSPISGHRSVSWYQQTPGQGLQFLFEYFSETQRNKGNFPGRFSGRQFSNSRSEMNVSTLELGDSALYLCASSLEGGGNSPLHFGNGTRLTVT.

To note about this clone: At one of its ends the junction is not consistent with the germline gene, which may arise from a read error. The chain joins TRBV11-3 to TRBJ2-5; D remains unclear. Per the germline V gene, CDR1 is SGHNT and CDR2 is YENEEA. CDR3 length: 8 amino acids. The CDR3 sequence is CASSYSNF. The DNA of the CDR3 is TGTGCCAGCAGCTACTCGAACTTC. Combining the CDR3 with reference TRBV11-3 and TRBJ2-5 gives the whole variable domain EAGVVQSPRYKIIEKKQPVAFWCNPISGHNTLYWYLQNLGQGPELLIRYENEEAVDDSQLPKDRFSAERLKGVDSTLKIQPAELGDSAVYLCASSYSNFGPGTRLLVL.

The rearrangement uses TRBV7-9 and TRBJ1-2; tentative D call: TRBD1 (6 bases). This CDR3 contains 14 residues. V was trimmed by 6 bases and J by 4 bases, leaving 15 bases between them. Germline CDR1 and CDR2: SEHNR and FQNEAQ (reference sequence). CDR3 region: CASSQDTGTYGYTF. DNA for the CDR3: TGTGCCAGCAGTCAGGATACAGGGACCTATGGCTACACCTTC.

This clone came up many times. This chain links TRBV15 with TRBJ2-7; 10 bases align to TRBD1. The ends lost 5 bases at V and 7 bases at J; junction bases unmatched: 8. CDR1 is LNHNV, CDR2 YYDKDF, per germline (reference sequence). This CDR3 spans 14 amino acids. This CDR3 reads CATSVGTGAGEQYF. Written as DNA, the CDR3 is TGTGCCACCAGCGTAGGGACAGGGGCGGGGGAGCAGTACTTC.

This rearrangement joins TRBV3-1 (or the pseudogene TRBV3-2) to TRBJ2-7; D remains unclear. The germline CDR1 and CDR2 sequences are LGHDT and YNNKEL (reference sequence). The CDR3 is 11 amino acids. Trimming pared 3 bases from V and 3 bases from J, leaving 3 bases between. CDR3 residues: CASSHGYEQYF. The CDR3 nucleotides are TGTGCCAGCAGCCACGGCTACGAGCAGTACTTC.

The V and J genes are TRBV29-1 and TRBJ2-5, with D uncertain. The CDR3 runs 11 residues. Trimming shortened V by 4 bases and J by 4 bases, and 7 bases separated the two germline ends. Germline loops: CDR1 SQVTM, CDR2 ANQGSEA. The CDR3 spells CSVASGETQYF. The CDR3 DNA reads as TGCAGCGTTGCCTCCGGAGAGACCCAGTACTTC.

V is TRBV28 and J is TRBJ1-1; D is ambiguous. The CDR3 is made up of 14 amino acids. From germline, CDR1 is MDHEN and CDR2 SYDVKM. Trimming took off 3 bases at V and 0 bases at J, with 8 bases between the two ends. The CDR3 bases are TGTGCCAGCAGTTTTGCAGGCATGAACACTGAAGCTTTCTTT. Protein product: CASSFAGMNTEAFF.

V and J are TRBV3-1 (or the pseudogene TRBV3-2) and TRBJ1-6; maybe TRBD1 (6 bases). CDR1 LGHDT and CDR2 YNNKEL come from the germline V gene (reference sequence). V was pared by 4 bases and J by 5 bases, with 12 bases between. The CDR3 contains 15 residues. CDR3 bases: TGTGCCAGCAGCCCCCGGGACACTCATAATTCACCCCTCCACTTT. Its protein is CASSPRDTHNSPLHF.

The CDR3 bases are TGTGCCAGCAGCTTGCCCTTGACTAGCGGGATGACAGAGACCCAGTACTTC. It is translated as CASSLPLTSGMTETQYF. V gene TRBV5-6 combines with J gene TRBJ2-5; 11 nucleotides align to TRBD2. Germline CDR1 and CDR2: SGHDT and YYEEEE. The CDR3 covers 17 residues. V lost 1 base, J lost 4 bases, and 9 bases stayed unmatched.

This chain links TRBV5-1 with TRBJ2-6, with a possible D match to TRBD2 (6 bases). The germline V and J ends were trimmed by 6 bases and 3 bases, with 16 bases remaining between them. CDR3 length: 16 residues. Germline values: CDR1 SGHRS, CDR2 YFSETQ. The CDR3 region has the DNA TGCGCCAGCACCTCCGGCGCGGGGCTTGGGGCCAACGTCCTGACTTTC. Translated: CASTSGAGLGANVLTF.

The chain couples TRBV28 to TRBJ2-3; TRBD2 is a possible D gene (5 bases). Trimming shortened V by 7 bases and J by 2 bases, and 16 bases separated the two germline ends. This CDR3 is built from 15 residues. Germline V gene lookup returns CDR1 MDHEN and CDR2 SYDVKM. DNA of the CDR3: TGTGCCAGCACTACGGCAGGAGACTACACAGATACGCAGTATTTT. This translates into CASTTAGDYTDTQYF.

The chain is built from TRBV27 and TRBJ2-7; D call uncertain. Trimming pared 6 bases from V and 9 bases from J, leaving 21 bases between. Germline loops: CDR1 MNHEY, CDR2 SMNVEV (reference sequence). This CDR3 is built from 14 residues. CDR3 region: CASSPWAGRTLQYF. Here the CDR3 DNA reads TGTGCCAGCAGCCCCTGGGCAGGTCGAACGTTGCAGTACTTC.

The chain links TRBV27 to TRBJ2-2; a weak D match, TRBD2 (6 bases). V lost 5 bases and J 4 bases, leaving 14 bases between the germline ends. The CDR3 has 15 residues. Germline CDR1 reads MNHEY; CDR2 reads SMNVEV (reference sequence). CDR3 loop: CASSLMLAVTGELFF. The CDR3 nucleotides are TGTGCCAGCAGTCTGATGTTAGCGGTCACCGGGGAGCTGTTTTTT.

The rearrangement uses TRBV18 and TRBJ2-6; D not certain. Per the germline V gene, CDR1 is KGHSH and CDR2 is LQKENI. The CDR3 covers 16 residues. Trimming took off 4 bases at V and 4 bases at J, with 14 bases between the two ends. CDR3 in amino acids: CASSLGWQPGANVLTF. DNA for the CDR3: TGTGCCAGCTCACTCGGGTGGCAGCCCGGGGCCAACGTCCTGACTTTC.

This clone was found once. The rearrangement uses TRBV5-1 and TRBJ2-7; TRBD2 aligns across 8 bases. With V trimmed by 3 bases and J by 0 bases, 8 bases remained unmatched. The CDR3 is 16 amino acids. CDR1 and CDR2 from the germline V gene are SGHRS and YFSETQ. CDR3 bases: TGCGCCAGCAGCTACGGTAGCGGGGTCCTCTCCTACGAGCAGTACTTC. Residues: CASSYGSGVLSYEQYF.

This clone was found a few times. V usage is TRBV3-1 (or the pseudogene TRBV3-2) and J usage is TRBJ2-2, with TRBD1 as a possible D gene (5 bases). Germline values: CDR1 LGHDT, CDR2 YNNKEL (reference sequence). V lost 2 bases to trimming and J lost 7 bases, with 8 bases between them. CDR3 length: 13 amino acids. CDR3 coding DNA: TGTGCCAGCAGCCAAACAAGGGGCGGGGAGCTGTTTTTT. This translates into CASSQTRGGELFF.

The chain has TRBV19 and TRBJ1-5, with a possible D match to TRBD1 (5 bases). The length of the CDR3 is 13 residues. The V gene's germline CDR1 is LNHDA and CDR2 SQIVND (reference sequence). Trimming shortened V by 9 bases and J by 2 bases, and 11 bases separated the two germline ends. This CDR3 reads CASLAGGNQPQHF. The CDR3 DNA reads TGTGCCAGCCTTGCGGGGGGCAATCAGCCCCAGCATTTT.

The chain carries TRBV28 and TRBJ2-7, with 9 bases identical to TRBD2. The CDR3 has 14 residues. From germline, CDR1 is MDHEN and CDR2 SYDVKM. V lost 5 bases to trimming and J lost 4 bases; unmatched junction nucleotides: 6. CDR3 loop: CASSQTSGWYEQYF. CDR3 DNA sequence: TGTGCCAGCAGTCAGACTAGCGGTTGGTACGAGCAGTACTTC.

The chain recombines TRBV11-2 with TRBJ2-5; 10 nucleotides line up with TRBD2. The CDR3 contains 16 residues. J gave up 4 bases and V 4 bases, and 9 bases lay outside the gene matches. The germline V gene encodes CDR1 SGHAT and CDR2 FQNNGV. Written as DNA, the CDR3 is TGTGCCAGCAGCTACGAAATTAGCGGGAGGTTAGAGACCCAGTACTTC. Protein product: CASSYEISGRLETQYF.

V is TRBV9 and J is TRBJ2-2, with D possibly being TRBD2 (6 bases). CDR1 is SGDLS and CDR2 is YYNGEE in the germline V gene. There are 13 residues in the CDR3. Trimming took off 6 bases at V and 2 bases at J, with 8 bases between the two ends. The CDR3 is CASKEGNTGELFF. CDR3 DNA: TGTGCCAGCAAGGAGGGAAACACCGGGGAGCTGTTTTTT.

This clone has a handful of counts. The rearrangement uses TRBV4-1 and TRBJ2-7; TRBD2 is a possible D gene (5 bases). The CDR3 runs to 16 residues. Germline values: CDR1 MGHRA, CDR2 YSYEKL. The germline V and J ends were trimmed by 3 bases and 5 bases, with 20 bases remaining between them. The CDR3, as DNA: TGCGCCAGCAGCCACGGGCCCCGAAAGAGGGTGAACGAGCAGTACTTC. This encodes CASSHGPRKRVNEQYF.